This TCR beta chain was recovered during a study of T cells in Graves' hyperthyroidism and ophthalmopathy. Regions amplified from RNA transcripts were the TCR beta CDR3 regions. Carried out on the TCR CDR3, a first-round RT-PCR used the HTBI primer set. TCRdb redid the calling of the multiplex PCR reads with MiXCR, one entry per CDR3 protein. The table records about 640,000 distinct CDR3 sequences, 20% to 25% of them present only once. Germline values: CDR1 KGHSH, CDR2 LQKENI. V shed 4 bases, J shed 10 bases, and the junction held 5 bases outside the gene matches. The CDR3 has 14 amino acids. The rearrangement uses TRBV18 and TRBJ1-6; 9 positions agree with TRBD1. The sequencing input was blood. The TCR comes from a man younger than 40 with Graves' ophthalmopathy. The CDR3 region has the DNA TGTGCCAGCTCACGAGGGACAGGGTCCTCACCCCTCCACTTT. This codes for CASSRGTGSSPLHF.